This T cell receptor beta chain was identified during a study of cytotoxic CD8 clonotypes in ibrutinib-treated CLL. The germline CDR1 and CDR2 sequences are SGHRS and YFSETQ. The CDR3 is 15 residues long. V lost 2 bases to trimming and J lost 0 bases; unmatched junction nucleotides: 5. This clone was observed a few times. No antigen is known for it. Here immunoSEQ multiplex PCR was the method, and the copy in TCRdb shows in-frame clones only, minus some. The sample shows fewer than 400,000 clones, roughly 70% of them seen only once. Study-wide points: Clonality rose at ibrutinib response and fell back toward baseline at progression. Samples from sustained-remission and progressing patients were taken at different times. Rare overall, public clonotypes shrank or held steady under therapy.

This rearrangement joins TRBV5-1 to TRBJ2-7, with 7 bases aligning to TRBD2. The sample was PBMCs, taken after 36 months of ibrutinib treatment. The receptor comes from a human donor with chronic lymphocytic leukemia. The CDR3 DNA is TGCGCCAGCAGCTTTTCGGGGGGATTCTCCTACGAGCAGTACTTC. Translation gives CASSFSGGFSYEQYF.